What follows are 7 T cell receptor beta chains derived from one specimen sequenced in a study of cytomegalovirus exposure and HLA in healthy donors. The PCR contained 60 Vbeta and 13 Jbeta primers. Profiling relied on immunoSEQ multiplex PCR, and the TCRdb table lists in-frame clones only, not all of them. The sample lists roughly 290,000 clones, 70% to 90% occurring once. The sequencing sample was made of PBMCs. Receptors originate from a woman aged 18-29 years in good health and CMV-seronegative.

The chain links TRBV9 to TRBJ2-7; D remains ambiguous. Trimming cost V 0 bases and J 3 bases, with 13 bases left between them. Germline values: CDR1 SGDLS, CDR2 YYNGEE. The CDR3 covers 15 residues. CDR3 sequence reads: CASSVGATVGYEQYF. In nucleotides, the CDR3 is TGTGCCAGCAGCGTAGGGGCCACAGTTGGCTACGAGCAGTACTTC.

Regarding this clone: Other DNA sequences in the sample encode the same CDR3. The chain links TRBV7-3 to TRBJ1-1; 7 bases are shared with TRBD1. V gave up 5 bases and J gave up 1 base; unmatched junction bases: 4. Germline CDR1 reads SGHTA; CDR2 reads FQGTGA. The CDR3 is 14 residues long. This chain's CDR3 is CASSLQGGNTEAFF. The CDR3 coding sequence is TGTGCCAGCAGCCTTCAGGGGGGGAACACTGAAGCTTTCTTT.

V is TRBV9 and J is TRBJ1-3; D ambiguous. Germline CDR1 SGDLS, CDR2 YYNGEE. This CDR3 comprises 14 residues. Trimming stripped 7 bases from V and 0 bases from J, with 11 bases between. The CDR3 nucleotides are TGTGCCAGCCGGGGAGAGAGCTCTGGAAACACCATATATTTT. This encodes CASRGESSGNTIYF.

The chain has TRBV23-1 and TRBJ2-1; D remains ambiguous. TRBV23-1 is an ORF, with its function uncertain. Trimming cost V 5 bases and J 6 bases, with 23 bases left between them. This CDR3 comprises 17 residues. In nucleotides, the CDR3 is TGCGCCAGCAGTGTCCCACAAGGAATCAGGTTGGGCAATGAGCAGTTCTTC. Translated: CASSVPQGIRLGNEQFF.

V usage is TRBV6-5 and J usage is TRBJ1-2; D is possibly TRBD1 (5 bases). The V gene's germline CDR1 is MNHEY and CDR2 SVGAGI. The V end lost 8 bases, the J end lost 5 bases, and 18 bases lay between the germline ends. The CDR3 runs 14 residues. Here the CDR3 reads CASQDRPPTYGYTF. The CDR3 DNA is TGTGCCAGCCAAGACAGACCCCCTACGTATGGCTACACCTTC.

Comment on this clone: One junction end disagrees with the germline gene, perhaps due to a read error. This sample also contains other DNA sequences that code for the same CDR3. This sequence joins TRBV7-7 and TRBJ1-6; no reliable D call. Germline V gene sequence: CDR1 SSHAT, CDR2 FNYEAQ (reference sequence). This CDR3 spans 13 amino acids. This CDR3 reads CASSLAQNSPLHF. The CDR3 DNA is TGTGCTAGCAGCTTAGCGCAGAATTCACCCCTCCACTTT.

The chain is built from TRBV2 and TRBJ2-1; D remains ambiguous. CDR1 and CDR2 from the germline V gene are SNHLY and FYNNEI. Trimming removed 6 bases at V and 10 bases at J, with 13 bases between. CDR3 size: 12 residues. CDR3 sequence (DNA): TGTGCCAGCAGAAGGTTAGCTTACGAGCAGTTCTTC. Translated, it gives CASRRLAYEQFF. Based on the CDR3 plus reference TRBV2 and TRBJ2-1, the full variable domain is EPEVTQTPSHQVTQMGQEVILRCVPISNHLYFYWYRQILGQKVEFLVSFYNNEISEKSEIFDDQFSVERPDGSNFTLKIRSTKLEDSAMYFCASRRLAYEQFFGPGTRLTVL.